This T cell receptor beta chain emerged from a study of shared clonotypes between healthy human individuals. The overall study: Aged 18 to 49, the donors were a couple of women and a few men. Study-wide findings and caveats: Specimens sampled were limited to blood, with tissue repertoires likely differing.

As originally analysed: Filtering differed, since immunoSEQ gave only junction sequences and no quality scores. Clones were sequenced by immunoSEQ multiplex PCR, and TCRdb holds only the in-frame ones, with some missing. That table gives V, J and clone size, and the DNA gave D and trimming. The table has 1,400,000 or so clones, approximately 98.5% seen once. As for this clone: Its antigen is not known.

Germline V gene lookup returns CDR1 SSHAT and CDR2 FNYEAQ (reference sequence). CDR3 length: 14 residues. After removal of 5 bases from V and 5 bases from J, the junction contained 5 bases not matched to a gene. This clonotype originated in a man under 40 in good health. The J gene is TRBJ2-3, the V gene TRBV7-7; 9 positions agree with TRBD1. Material: naive CD4+ T cells sorted from blood. Subset given: CD45RA+ positively selected. For the CDR3, the DNA is TGTGCCAGCAGCCAGACAGGGGGTATAGATACGCAGTATTTT. Amino acids: CASSQTGGIDTQYF.